Listed below are T cell receptor beta chains from one sample, sequenced in a study of cytomegalovirus exposure and HLA in healthy donors. Data came from immunoSEQ multiplex PCR; TCRdb stores just in-frame clones and leaves some out. The profile shows about 140,000 clones, roughly three quarters of them singletons. Input material: PBMCs. The receptor set was obtained from a young woman in good health and CMV-seronegative. CDR3s include the opening cysteine and the closing phenylalanine or tryptophan.

J gene: TRBJ2-5; V gene: TRBV7-3; CDR3 protein: CASSLTGRHQETQYF
J gene: TRBJ1-2; V gene: TRBV5-1; CDR3 protein: CASSLAVSNYGYTF
J gene: TRBJ2-7; V gene: TRBV28; CDR3 protein: CASSGVLPYEQYF
J gene: TRBJ1-5; V gene: TRBV2; CDR3 protein: CASARGGTGKQPQHF
J gene: TRBJ1-2; V gene: TRBV19; CDR3 protein: CASSIDMPGAFDGYTF
J gene: TRBJ1-3; V gene: TRBV29-1; CDR3 protein: CSVPVGGRNGNTIYF
J gene: TRBJ2-5; V gene: TRBV5-1; CDR3 protein: CASSNSDRGQETQYF
J gene: TRBJ2-3; V gene: TRBV10-3; CDR3 protein: CAISERASGVGDTQYF
J gene: TRBJ2-1; V gene: TRBV9; CDR3 protein: CASSVGGGVYNEQFF
J gene: TRBJ1-5; V gene: TRBV6-6; CDR3 protein: CASTFRDQPQHF
J gene: TRBJ2-5; V gene: TRBV12-2; CDR3 protein: CASRLASLAAREAQYF
J gene: TRBJ2-2; V gene: TRBV11-2; CDR3 protein: CASSLVPGNTGELFF
J gene: TRBJ2-5; V gene: TRBV14; CDR3 protein: CASSQGWISRRETQYF
J gene: TRBJ1-5; V gene: TRBV9; CDR3 protein: CASSVGQNQPQHF
J gene: TRBJ2-1; V gene: TRBV28; CDR3 protein: CATLPGGGDEQFF
J gene: TRBJ1-5; V gene: TRBV19; CDR3 protein: CASSNRQGKGIGQPQHF
J gene: TRBJ1-4; V gene: TRBV2; CDR3 protein: CASSERSGVGEKLFF
J gene: TRBJ1-3; V gene: TRBV25-1; CDR3 protein: CASRETGYGNTIYF
J gene: TRBJ1-6; V gene: TRBV6-5; CDR3 protein: CASSLHSADGNSPLHF
J gene: TRBJ1-3; V gene: TRBV18; CDR3 protein: CASSPSKGQANTIYF
J gene: TRBJ2-2; V gene: TRBV5-1; CDR3 protein: CASSLTGFSVLFGELFF
J gene: TRBJ2-7; V gene: TRBV11-2; CDR3 protein: CASSLDPAGRGAYEQYF
J gene: TRBJ1-2; V gene: TRBV10-3; CDR3 protein: CAISDLMTRKASHGYTF
J gene: TRBJ1-5; V gene: TRBV30; CDR3 protein: CAWSVFLGQGAGGNQPQHF
J gene: TRBJ2-4; V gene: TRBV2; CDR3 protein: CASTSGDRGNIQYF
J gene: TRBJ2-2; V gene: TRBV5-4; CDR3 protein: CASSLNRGATGELFF
J gene: TRBJ2-3; V gene: TRBV11-2; CDR3 protein: CASSFKLDTQYF
J gene: TRBJ2-6; V gene: TRBV7-8; CDR3 protein: CASSSYRGRGGANVLTF
J gene: TRBJ2-2; V gene: TRBV2; CDR3 protein: CASTRDHGELFF
J gene: TRBJ1-4; V gene: TRBV6-1; CDR3 protein: CASLFSEKLFF
J gene: TRBJ2-3; V gene: TRBV2; CDR3 protein: CASSPIGSTDTQYF
J gene: TRBJ2-1; V gene: TRBV2; CDR3 protein: CASSPIQTSRRYNEQFF
J gene: TRBJ2-7; V gene: TRBV2; CDR3 protein: CASSETSDEQYF
J gene: TRBJ1-2; V gene: TRBV21-1; CDR3 protein: CASRQRAKNYGYTF
J gene: TRBJ2-1; V gene: TRBV5-8; CDR3 protein: CASSLGIQSGGTVYNEQFF
J gene: TRBJ2-1; V gene: TRBV4-2; CDR3 protein: CASSQGGGGTYNEQFF